The 10 T cell receptor beta chains listed next were all sequenced from one sample in a study of T cell responses to AZD1222 COVID-19 vaccine. Libraries were prepared by immunoSEQ multiplex PCR; TCRdb keeps only in-frame clonotypes and omits some of them. Altogether under 150,000 clones are present, just over 90% being singletons, with the ten largest covering about 3.5%. The starting material was peripheral blood, obtained on day 0 of AZD1222 vaccination. The receptors originated from an adult in good health.

The V call is TRBV30, the J call TRBJ1-4, with 7 bases that match TRBD1. The CDR3 covers 14 residues. The V gene's germline CDR1 is GTSNPN and CDR2 SVGIG (reference sequence). The trim removed 3 bases at V and 8 bases at J, leaving 9 bases unmatched. This CDR3 is CAWRHTGVGEKLFF. In DNA form, the CDR3 reads TGTGCCTGGAGACATACAGGGGTGGGCGAAAAACTGTTTTTT.

J is TRBJ1-3 and V is TRBV11-3, with D unclear. Trimming took 5 bases from V and 0 from J, leaving 8 bases between them. Germline V gene sequence: CDR1 SGHNT, CDR2 YENEEA. This CDR3 has 14 residues. The CDR3 here is CASSRGSSGNTIYF. The CDR3 DNA reads as TGTGCCAGCAGCCGTGGTAGCTCTGGAAACACCATATATTTT. Filled out from reference TRBV11-3 and TRBJ1-3, the complete variable domain reads EAGVVQSPRYKIIEKKQPVAFWCNPISGHNTLYWYLQNLGQGPELLIRYENEEAVDDSQLPKDRFSAERLKGVDSTLKIQPAELGDSAVYLCASSRGSSGNTIYFGEGSWLTVV.

The chain is built from TRBV10-3 and TRBJ1-1; D gene ambiguous. CDR1 is ENHRY, CDR2 SYGVKD, per germline. The ends were cut back, 6 bases at V and 1 base at J, with 9 bases in the middle. CDR3 length: 13 amino acids. CDR3 in DNA: TGTGCCATCAGGGGATTAGAGAACACTGAAGCTTTCTTT. This translates into CAIRGLENTEAFF.

The rearrangement links TRBV5-4 to TRBJ1-2, with D tentatively TRBD1 (6 bases). CDR3 length: 12 residues. Trimming removed 2 bases at V and 8 bases at J, with 10 bases between. The germline CDR1 and CDR2 sequences are SGHNT and YYREEE (reference sequence). DNA of the CDR3: TGTGCCAGCAGCTTACAGGGTGACGGCTACACCTTC. It specifies CASSLQGDGYTF.

The V and J genes are TRBV12-5 and TRBJ2-1, with D perhaps TRBD1 (6 bases). This CDR3 is 14 amino acids long. V was clipped by 7 bases and J by 7 bases, with 17 bases between them. Germline values: CDR1 LGHNT, CDR2 FRNRAP. CDR3 amino acids: CASVDPARGNEQFF. The DNA of the CDR3 is TGTGCTAGTGTCGACCCCGCTAGGGGGAATGAGCAGTTCTTC.

V is TRBV10-3 and J is TRBJ1-1, with TRBD1 as a possible D gene (6 bases). Trimming took off 0 bases at V and 7 bases at J, with 9 bases between the two ends. The germline CDR1 and CDR2 sequences are ENHRY and SYGVKD. The CDR3 sequence is 13 residues long. The CDR3 bases are TGTGCCATCAGTGAGTCGGTAGGGGGTGAAGCTTTCTTT. Its protein product is CAISESVGGEAFF.

J is TRBJ1-6 and V is TRBV7-2; D call uncertain. V was clipped by 5 bases and J by 5 bases, with 10 bases between them. Germline V gene sequence: CDR1 SGHTA, CDR2 FQGNSA. The CDR3 is 14 residues long. The chain's CDR3 is CASSLVGNNSPLHF. CDR3 coding DNA: TGTGCCAGCAGCCTAGTGGGTAATAATTCACCCCTCCACTTT.

This clone was detected only once. The chain joins TRBV4-3 to TRBJ1-3; no reliable D call. Per the germline V gene, CDR1 is LGHNA and CDR2 is YSLEER. Trimming pared 0 bases from V and 3 bases from J, leaving 12 bases between. The length of the CDR3 is 16 residues. CDR3 nucleotides: TGCGCCAGCAGCCAAGATGACACCGCCCTTGGAAACACCATATATTTT. This encodes CASSQDDTALGNTIYF.

V is TRBV18 and J is TRBJ2-7, with D perhaps matching TRBD1 (6 bases). Germline V CDR1 and CDR2: KGHSH, LQKENI. Trimming shortened V by 0 bases and J by 1 base, and 13 bases separated the two germline ends. The CDR3 has 16 residues. CDR3 protein: CASSPPHQGPSYEQYF. CDR3 coding DNA: TGTGCCAGCTCACCACCGCATCAGGGGCCGTCCTACGAGCAGTACTTC.

This sequence joins TRBV3-1 (or the pseudogene TRBV3-2) and TRBJ2-7; no reliable D call. This CDR3 has 14 amino acids. Trimming shortened V by 4 bases and J by 2 bases, and 12 bases separated the two germline ends. Germline V gene sequence: CDR1 LGHDT, CDR2 YNNKEL (reference sequence). CDR3 in amino acids: CASSPVLPAYEQYF. The CDR3 DNA sequence: TGTGCCAGCAGCCCAGTCCTCCCGGCCTACGAGCAGTACTTC.